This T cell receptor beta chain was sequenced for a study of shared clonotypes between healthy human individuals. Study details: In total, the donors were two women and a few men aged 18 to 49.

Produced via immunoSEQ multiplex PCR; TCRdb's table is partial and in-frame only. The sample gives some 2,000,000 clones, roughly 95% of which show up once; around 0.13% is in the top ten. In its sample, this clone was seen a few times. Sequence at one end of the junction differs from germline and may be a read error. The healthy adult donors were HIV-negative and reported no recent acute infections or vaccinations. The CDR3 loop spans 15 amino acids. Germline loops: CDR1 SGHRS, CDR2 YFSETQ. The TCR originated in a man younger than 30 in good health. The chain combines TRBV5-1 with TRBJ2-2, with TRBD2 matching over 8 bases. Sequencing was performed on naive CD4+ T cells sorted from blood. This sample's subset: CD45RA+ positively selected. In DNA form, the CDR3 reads TGCGCGAGCAGCGGGGGCGACTCTCCCACCGGGGAGCTGTTTTTT. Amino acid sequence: CASSGGDSPTGELFF.